Below, one T cell receptor (beta chain) is given with its context. In the authors' workflow: It was from reference gene primer amplification that nucleated cell counts were estimated. Only in-frame clones appear in the TCRdb table, and some are missing; sequencing was by immunoSEQ multiplex PCR. V, J and clone size were drawn from that table, and D and trimming were deduced from the DNA. The table lists roughly 570,000 clones, around nine tenths of them singletons. The CDR3 extends over 14 amino acids. Germline loops: CDR1 KGHDR, CDR2 SFDVKD. V shed 8 bases and J 4 bases; nucleotides not matched to a gene: 8. This specimen belongs to a study of blood T cell repertoires in COVID-19. The wider study: Nucleic acid was either cDNA or gDNA, and it came from T cells, B-cell-depleted T cells, or PBMCs.

The Seattle patients joined while their infection was active and were tracked longitudinally afterward. The sequence derives from a woman aged 45-60 years with COVID-19, enrolled during active disease. This chain links TRBV24-1 with TRBJ2-3, with TRBD2 matching over 7 bases. The sequenced sample was peripheral blood. The CDR3 sequence: CATNPAGEADTQYF. The CDR3 nucleotides read TGTGCCACCAATCCGGCGGGGGAGGCAGATACGCAGTATTTT.